Each of the 28 T cell receptor beta chains below was sequenced from the same sample in a study of control samples from healthy donors and cancer patients. The method was immunoSEQ multiplex PCR; TCRdb's version includes in-frame clones alone and lacks a portion of them. The repertoire consists of about 160,000 clones, with around 96% occurring once and the leading ten covering 1%. Sequencing was performed on blood. All receptors derive from a young woman in good health.

The chain recombines TRBV5-5 with TRBJ2-5, with 9 bases that match TRBD2. The CDR3 is made up of 18 amino acids. CDR1 is SGHKS and CDR2 is YYEKEE in the germline V gene (reference sequence). V trimming: 6 bases; J trimming: 1 base; junction bases outside the gene matches: 16. DNA of the CDR3: TGTGCCAGCACCCTGCTCGGGGTAGCGGGGGCATCCCAAGAGACCCAGTACTTC. As protein: CASTLLGVAGASQETQYF. Filled out from reference TRBV5-5 and TRBJ2-5, the complete variable domain reads DAGVTQSPTHLIKTRGQQVTLRCSPISGHKSVSWYQQVLGQGPQFIFQYYEKEERGRGNFPDRFSARQFPNYSSELNVNALLLGDSALYLCASTLLGVAGASQETQYFGPGTRLLVL.

This rearrangement joins TRBV15 to TRBJ1-4; D perhaps matches TRBD1 (6 bases). The CDR3 totals 18 residues. Per germline, CDR1 LNHNV and CDR2 YYDKDF (reference sequence). With 3 bases removed from V and 4 bases from J, the gap between germline ends came to 21 bases. CDR3: CATSRGGGPGRINEKLFF. CDR3 in DNA: TGTGCCACCAGCAGGGGCGGGGGCCCCGGGAGGATTAATGAAAAACTGTTTTTT.

V is TRBV30 and J is TRBJ1-6; no reliable D call. Germline lookup yields CDR1 GTSNPN and CDR2 SVGIG (reference sequence). Trimming cost V 0 bases and J 8 bases, with 14 bases left between them. The length of the CDR3 is 15 residues. This CDR3 is CAWSVRDMRDSPLHF. DNA of the CDR3: TGTGCCTGGAGTGTACGTGACATGAGGGATTCACCCCTCCACTTT.

This chain uses TRBV7-9 with TRBJ2-1, with TRBD1 matching over 9 bases. The V gene's germline CDR1 is SEHNR and CDR2 FQNEAQ (reference sequence). CDR3 length equals 15 residues. J lost 1 base, V lost 4 bases, and 2 bases had no gene match. The CDR3 reads CASSYDRGSYNEQFF. In nucleotides, the CDR3 is TGTGCCAGCAGCTATGACAGGGGGTCCTACAATGAGCAGTTCTTC.

This clone is a singleton in its sample. The J gene is TRBJ2-1, the V gene TRBV6-5; the match to TRBD1 covers 10 bases. After removal of 5 bases from V and 7 bases from J, the junction contained 5 bases not matched to a gene. Germline V CDR1 and CDR2: MNHEY, SVGAGI. This CDR3 is built from 14 residues. CDR3 protein: CASSQTGGRNEQFF. CDR3 DNA: TGTGCCAGCAGTCAGACAGGGGGCAGGAATGAGCAGTTCTTC.

The chain is built from TRBV6-5 and TRBJ1-1, with D possibly matching TRBD1 (6 bases). The V and J ends lost 2 bases and 4 bases respectively, with 14 bases between them. The CDR3 consists of 15 residues. Germline CDR1 reads MNHEY; CDR2 reads SVGAGI. The CDR3 is CASSYPRDIVTEAFF. In DNA form, the CDR3 reads TGTGCCAGCAGTTACCCCCGGGACATTGTCACTGAAGCTTTCTTT.

The genes are TRBV5-1 and TRBJ2-1, with a weak D call TRBD2 (6 bases). The CDR3 spans 14 residues. Trimming stripped 0 bases from V and 9 bases from J, with 13 bases between. Looked up from germline, CDR1 is SGHRS and CDR2 is YFSETQ. The CDR3: CASSLGTGEPEQFF. In nucleotides, the CDR3 is TGCGCCAGCAGCTTGGGTACGGGAGAACCTGAGCAGTTCTTC.

The chain employs TRBV6-1 and TRBJ2-1; D ambiguous. Germline CDR1 is MNHNS and CDR2 is SASEGT. V was pared by 2 bases and J by 2 bases, with 13 bases between. There are 16 residues in the CDR3. DNA for the CDR3: TGTGCCAGCAGTGAACAACCGGCCATAGCCTACAATGAGCAGTTCTTC. Translating gives CASSEQPAIAYNEQFF.

The V gene is TRBV12-3 or TRBV12-4, the J gene TRBJ1-6; D is unclear. The CDR3 runs to 13 residues. Trimming removed 4 bases from V and 6 bases from J, with 7 bases in between. CDR3 sequence reads: CASSYGSNSPLHF. The CDR3 DNA is TGTGCCAGCAGTTATGGGAGTAATTCACCCCTCCACTTT.

The chain combines TRBV5-8 with TRBJ1-1; D perhaps matches TRBD1 (5 bases). Germline lookup yields CDR1 SGHTS and CDR2 YDEGEE. V lost 2 bases, J lost 3 bases, and 11 bases lay in between. The CDR3 contains 14 residues. The CDR3 DNA is TGTGCCAGCAGCTTCCGGGACCGACACACTGAAGCTTTCTTT. Translating it yields CASSFRDRHTEAFF.

The chain couples TRBV5-4 to TRBJ2-1, with TRBD2 identical over 13 bases. With V trimmed by 4 bases and J by 8 bases, 9 bases remained unmatched. This CDR3 has 16 amino acids. Germline values: CDR1 SGHNT, CDR2 YYREEE (reference sequence). In DNA form, the CDR3 reads TGTGCCAGCAGCCAATGGACTAGCGGGAGATCTCATGAGCAGTTCTTC. It translates to CASSQWTSGRSHEQFF.

The chain links TRBV19 to TRBJ1-2; D perhaps matches TRBD1 (6 bases). Deletions cut 4 bases from V and 4 bases from J, with 19 bases between. CDR3 length: 16 amino acids. Germline V lookup: CDR1 LNHDA, CDR2 SQIVND (reference sequence). The CDR3: CASSRPPGQRFYGYTF. Here the CDR3 DNA reads TGTGCCAGTAGTAGACCCCCCGGACAGAGATTCTATGGCTACACCTTC.

CDR3 DNA sequence: TGTGCCTGGAGTGTAGGGACACAGATCGATACGCAGTATTTT. Amino acids: CAWSVGTQIDTQYF. The J gene is TRBJ2-3, the V gene TRBV30; D is possibly TRBD1 (6 bases). Trimming pared 0 bases from V and 6 bases from J, leaving 13 bases between. CDR1 is GTSNPN, CDR2 SVGIG, per germline (reference sequence). The CDR3 is made up of 14 amino acids.

The gene calls are TRBV5-1 and TRBJ2-2, with unresolved D. This CDR3 has 15 amino acids. The germline CDR1 and CDR2 sequences are SGHRS and YFSETQ. V was trimmed by 0 bases and J by 3 bases, leaving 9 bases between them. The CDR3 DNA reads TGCGCCAGCAGCTTGGGAGCAGTTCACACCGGGGAGCTGTTTTTT. Its translation is CASSLGAVHTGELFF. The full variable domain, rest sourced from reference TRBV5-1 and TRBJ2-2, is KAGVTQTPRYLIKTRGQQVTLSCSPISGHRSVSWYQQTPGQGLQFLFEYFSETQRNKGNFPGRFSGRQFSNSRSEMNVSTLELGDSALYLCASSLGAVHTGELFFGEGSRLTVL.

The genes are TRBV7-8 and TRBJ2-2; TRBD2 agrees at 12 bases. This CDR3 comprises 17 residues. Germline CDR1 reads SGHVS; CDR2 reads FQNEAQ. Germline trimming cut 1 base from V and 7 bases from J; bases unmatched to any gene: 7. CDR3 in DNA: TGTGCCAGCAGCTTAGATCTCGCTAGCGGGGGGGTCGGGGAGCTGTTTTTT. Protein product: CASSLDLASGGVGELFF.

The V call is TRBV24-1, the J call TRBJ1-6; D unresolved. V shed 4 bases and J shed 4 bases, with 13 bases lying between them. This CDR3 has 16 residues. In germline, CDR1 is KGHDR, CDR2 SFDVKD. CDR3 protein: CATSDLNGRYNSPLHF. In DNA, the CDR3 is TGTGCCACCAGTGACCTTAATGGACGTTATAATTCACCCCTCCACTTT.

V is TRBV30 and J is TRBJ2-1, with D possibly TRBD1 on 6 matching bases. Germline loops: CDR1 GTSNPN, CDR2 SVGIG (reference sequence). V dropped 0 bases and J dropped 6 bases, with 9 bases sitting between them. There are 13 residues in the CDR3. CDR3 protein: CAWSVGQLNEQFF. Written as DNA, the CDR3 is TGTGCCTGGAGTGTTGGACAGCTCAATGAGCAGTTCTTC.

V is TRBV28 and J is TRBJ2-2; TRBD2 agrees at 8 bases. Germline V CDR1 and CDR2: MDHEN, SYDVKM. The CDR3 consists of 17 residues. V gave up 1 base and J gave up 2 bases; unmatched junction bases: 6. The CDR3 loop is CASSLSVSGTNTGELFF. The CDR3 coding sequence is TGTGCCAGCAGTTTATCCGTTAGCGGGACAAACACCGGGGAGCTGTTTTTT. Looking up the rest from reference TRBV28 and TRBJ2-2 gives the full variable domain: DVKVTQSSRYLVKRTGEKVFLECVQDMDHENMFWYRQDPGLGLRLIYFSYDVKMKEKGDIPEGYSVSREKKERFSLILESASTNQTSMYLCASSLSVSGTNTGELFFGEGSRLTVL.

The chain links TRBV28 to TRBJ1-1; no clear D. Germline CDR1 is MDHEN and CDR2 is SYDVKM. The CDR3 is 15 residues long. V was shortened by 0 bases and J by 9 bases, with 17 bases between the two germline ends. CDR3 DNA: TGTGCCAGCAGTTTATGGGAAGGGCTGAGACTGAAAGCTTTCTTT. It is translated as CASSLWEGLRLKAFF.

This chain links TRBV11-2 with TRBJ1-2; D gene ambiguous. The CDR3 spans 13 residues. Germline V gene data show CDR1 as SGHAT and CDR2 as FQNNGV. V lost 1 base and J lost 7, with 10 bases in between. The CDR3 DNA follows: TGTGCCAGCAGCTTAGGGGCTATGGGTGGCTACACCTTC. Translated: CASSLGAMGGYTF.

This chain connects TRBV5-1 to TRBJ2-1; 7 positions agree with TRBD1. Losses at the gene ends were 0 bases for V and 0 bases for J; bases not matched to a gene: 12. CDR3 length: 19 residues. Germline values: CDR1 SGHRS, CDR2 YFSETQ. The DNA for the CDR3 is TGCGCCAGCAGCTTGGTATTTGGAGGACAGGAGGTCTCCTACAATGAGCAGTTCTTC. It yields the protein CASSLVFGGQEVSYNEQFF.

The genes are TRBV27 and TRBJ2-7; 8 bases are a match to TRBD1. Germline CDR1 and CDR2: MNHEY and SMNVEV (reference sequence). The CDR3 runs 13 residues. J was trimmed by 3 bases and V by 3 bases; bases with no gene match: 1. This CDR3 is CASSFDRGYEQYF. The CDR3 DNA reads TGTGCCAGCAGTTTCGACAGGGGCTACGAGCAGTACTTC.

The chain recombines TRBV6-5 with TRBJ2-1; 10 bases are a match to TRBD2. Germline-derived CDR1 and CDR2 are MNHEY and SVGAGI. CDR3 size: 15 residues. The trim removed 5 bases at V and 4 bases at J, leaving 5 bases unmatched. The CDR3 DNA follows: TGTGCCAGCAGTCGTAGCGGGGGGAAATACAATGAGCAGTTCTTC. It yields the protein CASSRSGGKYNEQFF.

The rearrangement links TRBV10-3 to TRBJ2-3; TRBD2 aligns across 10 bases. CDR3 length: 21 amino acids. Germline V gene data show CDR1 as ENHRY and CDR2 as SYGVKD. After removal of 0 bases from V and 2 bases from J, the junction contained 17 bases not matched to a gene. CDR3 coding DNA: TGTGCCATCAGTGAGTCGACAGGACCGGGACGAGCGGGAGGGGACACAGATACGCAGTATTTT. This codes for CAISESTGPGRAGGDTDTQYF.

The genes are TRBV5-5 and TRBJ1-4; the D is unclear. Germline CDR1 is SGHKS and CDR2 is YYEKEE (reference sequence). There are 14 residues in the CDR3. Trimming pared 7 bases from V and 0 bases from J, leaving 10 bases between. CDR3 sequence reads: CASQRKATNEKLFF. In nucleotides, the CDR3 is TGTGCCAGCCAAAGGAAAGCAACTAATGAAAAACTGTTTTTT. Using reference TRBV5-5 and TRBJ1-4 for the parts outside the CDR3, the full variable domain is DAGVTQSPTHLIKTRGQQVTLRCSPISGHKSVSWYQQVLGQGPQFIFQYYEKEERGRGNFPDRFSARQFPNYSSELNVNALLLGDSALYLCASQRKATNEKLFFGSGTQLSVL.

The chain has TRBV2 and TRBJ2-2, with 12 bases matching TRBD2. With 6 bases clipped from V and 8 bases from J, the junction kept 7 bases outside the gene matches. Germline values: CDR1 SNHLY, CDR2 FYNNEI. The CDR3 extends over 15 amino acids. The CDR3 coding sequence is TGTGCCAGCAGGCGGGCTAGCGGGAGGGCGGGGGAGCTGTTTTTT. Amino acid sequence: CASRRASGRAGELFF.

The chain's CDR3 is CASSSWTGNSGANVLTF. DNA for the CDR3: TGTGCCAGCAGCTCTTGGACAGGGAACTCTGGGGCCAACGTCCTGACTTTC. The chain is built from TRBV11-3 and TRBJ2-6; 8 bases agree with TRBD1. The germline CDR1 and CDR2 sequences are SGHNT and YENEEA. V trimming: 4 bases; J trimming: 0 bases; junction bases outside the gene matches: 5. The CDR3 sequence is 17 residues long.

The rearrangement joins TRBV28 to TRBJ1-1, with TRBD1 as a possible D gene (6 bases). The CDR3 contains 15 residues. Germline loops: CDR1 MDHEN, CDR2 SYDVKM. With 3 bases removed from V and 4 bases from J, the gap between germline ends came to 15 bases. The CDR3 DNA reads as TGTGCCAGCAGTTTGGCCACAGGGCCGGGCACTGAAGCTTTCTTT. This translates into CASSLATGPGTEAFF.